A single sample is the source of the 18 T cell receptor beta chains below, sequenced in a study of graft-versus-host responses after intestinal transplantation. Sequencing was performed with immunoSEQ multiplex PCR; in TCRdb, only in-frame clones are kept and a portion is missing. The table shows around 71,000 clones, with about nine tenths occurring only once. The starting material was bone marrow, obtained 734 days after intestinal transplantation. These receptors came from a human patient who received an intestinal transplant, so some T cells may come from the graft donor.

The J gene is TRBJ1-3, the V gene TRBV28; D uncertain. The length of the CDR3 is 16 residues. The V gene's germline CDR1 is MDHEN and CDR2 SYDVKM. V lost 1 base and J 0 bases, leaving 10 bases between the germline ends. The CDR3 loop reads CASSLLSALSGNTIYF. DNA of the CDR3: TGTGCCAGCAGTTTATTGAGTGCTCTCTCTGGAAACACCATATATTTT.

The chain combines TRBV5-1 with TRBJ2-2, with D perhaps TRBD2 (5 bases). The CDR3 loop spans 17 amino acids. CDR1 and CDR2 from the germline V gene are SGHRS and YFSETQ. The V gene lost 4 bases and the J gene lost 3 bases, with 19 bases spanning the gap. CDR3: CASSPGRALGDTGELFF. CDR3 bases: TGCGCCAGCAGCCCTGGAAGGGCTTTGGGAGACACCGGGGAGCTGTTTTTT.

J is TRBJ2-7 and V is TRBV4-2, with D possibly matching TRBD2 (5 bases). CDR1 is LGHNA, CDR2 YNFKEQ, per germline. CDR3 length: 16 amino acids. V lost 0 bases and J lost 2, with 14 bases in between. DNA of the CDR3: TGTGCCAGCAGCCAAGAGCGGACTCTCAGCCCCTACGAGCAGTACTTC. This encodes CASSQERTLSPYEQYF.

The chain links TRBV19 to TRBJ2-7, with D maybe TRBD2 (5 bases). Trimming stripped 8 bases from V and 3 bases from J, with 8 bases between. The germline V gene has CDR1 LNHDA and CDR2 SQIVND (reference sequence). This CDR3 comprises 11 residues. In DNA, the CDR3 is TGTGCCAGTGGTGACTACTACGAGCAGTACTTC. Translation: CASGDYYEQYF. The full variable domain, in which reference TRBV19 and TRBJ2-7 provide the parts outside the CDR3, is DGGITQSPKYLFRKEGQNVTLSCEQNLNHDAMYWYRQDPGQGLRLIYYSQIVNDFQKGDIAEGYSVSREKKESFPLTVTSAQKNPTAFYLCASGDYYEQYFGPGTRLTVT.

The J gene is TRBJ2-2, the V gene TRBV28; TRBD1 aligns across 8 bases. Germline CDR1 is MDHEN and CDR2 is SYDVKM. The CDR3 runs to 13 residues. J gave up 6 bases and V 7 bases, and 4 bases lay outside the gene matches. The CDR3 here is CASTQTGAGELFF. The CDR3 nucleotides are TGTGCCAGCACCCAGACAGGGGCCGGGGAGCTGTTTTTT.

The V call is TRBV2, the J call TRBJ2-7; 8 bases fit TRBD1. From germline, CDR1 is SNHLY and CDR2 FYNNEI. Trimming removed 5 bases from V and 3 bases from J; junction bases left unmatched: 12. The CDR3 length is 16 residues. The CDR3 here is CASSSTQDRALYEQYF. DNA for the CDR3: TGTGCCAGCAGTTCAACCCAGGACAGGGCTCTCTACGAGCAGTACTTC.

The V gene is TRBV6-5, the J gene TRBJ2-3, with D possibly being TRBD1 (6 bases). There are 16 residues in the CDR3. In germline, CDR1 is MNHEY, CDR2 SVGAGI. V lost 2 bases, J lost 1 base, and 13 bases lay in between. CDR3 sequence (DNA): TGTGCCAGCAGTTACCACCGGGACATGGGCACAGATACGCAGTATTTT. This gives the protein CASSYHRDMGTDTQYF.

The chain joins TRBV19 to TRBJ1-5; 7 bases align to TRBD1. Germline values: CDR1 LNHDA, CDR2 SQIVND (reference sequence). This CDR3 comprises 15 residues. V gave up 7 bases and J gave up 6 bases; unmatched junction bases: 12. The CDR3 DNA reads TGTGCCAGTAACAGGGGAGAGGGATGGAGTCAGCCCCAGCATTTT. Translated: CASNRGEGWSQPQHF.

This chain links TRBV6-1 with TRBJ2-5; D is possibly TRBD1 (6 bases). Germline loops: CDR1 MNHNS, CDR2 SASEGT. There are 16 residues in the CDR3. Trimming cost V 5 bases and J 9 bases, with 25 bases left between them. For the CDR3, the DNA is TGTGCCAGCAGTCAAGGGCAGGGGAACTACGGGTCGGCCCAGTACTTC. Its protein is CASSQGQGNYGSAQYF.

The rearrangement joins TRBV5-6 to TRBJ2-5; the D gene is possibly TRBD1 (5 bases). The CDR3 runs to 13 residues. The germline CDR1 and CDR2 sequences are SGHDT and YYEEEE. V was shortened by 4 bases and J by 0 bases, with 7 bases between the two germline ends. Written as DNA, the CDR3 is TGTGCCAGCAGCCTGACAGACCAAGAGACCCAGTACTTC. This encodes CASSLTDQETQYF.

The chain couples TRBV7-2 to TRBJ1-5; D call uncertain. This CDR3 has 12 residues. Per germline, CDR1 SGHTA and CDR2 FQGNSA. V lost 5 bases to trimming and J lost 2 bases, with 4 bases between them. The DNA of the CDR3 is TGTGCCAGCAGCAGACGCAATCAGCCCCAGCATTTT. It encodes CASSRRNQPQHF.

The chain has TRBV15 and TRBJ2-2; TRBD1 might be the D (6 bases). This CDR3 comprises 17 residues. CDR1 and CDR2 from the germline V gene are LNHNV and YYDKDF (reference sequence). V was shortened by 4 bases and J by 3 bases, with 18 bases between the two germline ends. The CDR3 reads CATSTPGAGVDTGELFF. CDR3 DNA sequence: TGTGCCACCAGCACCCCTGGGGCAGGGGTGGACACCGGGGAGCTGTTTTTT.

The table lists this clone with a count of one. Distinct nucleotide sequences in the sample also encode this CDR3. The chain carries TRBV5-1 and TRBJ2-7; no definite D call. CDR1 SGHRS and CDR2 YFSETQ come from the germline V gene. The CDR3 runs 11 residues. Deletions cut 1 base from V and 3 bases from J, with 2 bases between. The DNA for the CDR3 is TGCGCCAGCAGCTTGAACTACGAGCAGTACTTC. Its translation: CASSLNYEQYF.

CDR3 region: CASSYRWDLTYNEQFF. The CDR3 coding sequence is TGTGCCAGCAGTTACCGGTGGGACCTAACCTACAATGAGCAGTTCTTC. This chain joins TRBV6-5 and TRBJ2-1; D might be TRBD1 or TRBD2, each matching 5 bases. The CDR3 consists of 16 residues. V lost 2 bases and J 2 bases, leaving 13 bases between the germline ends. Germline-derived CDR1 and CDR2 are MNHEY and SVGAGI.

The rearrangement joins TRBV6-1 to TRBJ1-4, with D possibly matching TRBD1 (5 bases). Trimming removed 7 bases from V and 8 bases from J, with 20 bases in between. Germline V gene lookup returns CDR1 MNHNS and CDR2 SASEGT. This CDR3 is 15 amino acids long. The CDR3 DNA follows: TGTGCCAGCATTGTCGGGGGGACTTTAGGGGAAAAACTGTTTTTT. Translation: CASIVGGTLGEKLFF.

This clone has just one count. The chain joins TRBV10-1 to TRBJ2-5, with TRBD2 as a possible D gene (6 bases). Trimming stripped 8 bases from V and 0 bases from J, with 34 bases between. Germline V gives CDR1 WNHNN, CDR2 SYGVQD (reference sequence). This CDR3 region has 21 residues. The CDR3 nucleotides read TGCGCCAGCGGGAACATCCGGGACTGGCGACTTCCCAAGGAGTACCAAGAGACCCAGTACTTC. Its protein product is CASGNIRDWRLPKEYQETQYF.

The chain uses TRBV18 and TRBJ1-2; no clear D gene. Germline CDR1 KGHSH, CDR2 LQKENI. This CDR3 has 16 amino acids. V lost 3 bases and J 6 bases, leaving 20 bases between the germline ends. Here the CDR3 DNA reads TGTGCCAGCTCACCGGGTGCTTTCGCGTACGCCCATGGCTACACCTTC. Encoded protein: CASSPGAFAYAHGYTF. The full variable domain, in which reference TRBV18 and TRBJ1-2 provide the parts outside the CDR3, is NAGVMQNPRHLVRRRGQEARLRCSPMKGHSHVYWYRQLPEEGLKFMVYLQKENIIDESGMPKERFSAEFPKEGPSILRIQQVVRGDSAAYFCASSPGAFAYAHGYTFGSGTRLTVV.

V usage is TRBV28 and J usage is TRBJ1-6; tentatively, D is TRBD1 (5 bases). Trimming took 4 bases from V and 0 from J, leaving 16 bases between them. The CDR3 sequence is 18 residues long. The V gene's germline CDR1 is MDHEN and CDR2 SYDVKM. In nucleotides, the CDR3 is TGTGCCAGCAGTTCGCCCCCTGGGGGGTTCTCCTATAATTCACCCCTCCACTTT. It encodes CASSSPPGGFSYNSPLHF.